The table lists the clone carrying this T cell receptor (beta chain) with many counts. Its antigen is as yet unknown. J lost 12 bases, V lost 7 bases, and 12 bases had no gene match. Looked up from germline, CDR1 is MDHEN and CDR2 is SYDVKM. The CDR3 is made up of 14 amino acids. These data are taken from a study of regulatory T cells in long-lasting Graves disease. Study context: In persistent Graves' disease, antithyroid drugs had been taken for over 5 years and TSH receptor antibodies stayed positive. Overall study findings and caveats: Having few samples may have compromised the accuracy. The study found TRBV28, TRBJ1-2 and TRBJ2-5 favored in persistent disease. Those with persistent Graves' had less TCR diversity than newly diagnosed patients.

The time point was: persistent/refractory GD, antithyroid drugs over 5 years with positive TRAb. PBMCs were the source of the RNA used for TCR sequencing. Combining iRepertoire HTBI primers with Arm-PCR of CDR3 regions, the authors built TCR beta libraries. TCRdb fed the multiplex PCR reads into MiXCR, producing one record per CDR3 protein. The sample holds about 660,000 distinct CDR3 sequences; around 30% are singletons and the top ten take around 42%. Specimen: peripheral blood mononuclear cells (PBMCs), collected when the disease was refractory, from a patient treated with antithyroid drugs. This TCR derives from a female donor with Graves disease. V and J are TRBV28 and TRBJ1-4, with 9 bases that match TRBD1. CDR3 sequence: CASKSRTGAIELFF. The CDR3 nucleotides are TGTGCCAGCAAAAGCAGGACAGGGGCTATTGAACTGTTTTTT.